These 25 T cell receptor beta chains share one sample of origin, sequenced in a study of shared clonotypes between healthy human individuals. Sequencing used immunoSEQ multiplex PCR; TCRdb keeps in-frame clones, though not all of them. The sample has approximately 980,000 clones, about three quarters seen once. The sequenced sample consisted of memory CD4+ T cells sorted from blood. As to subset: CD45RA-negative fraction. Every receptor here comes from a young man in good health.

This clone appeared a few times. Within the sample, other DNA sequences also encode this same CDR3. The chain couples TRBV18 to TRBJ1-3; no clear D. Germline assignment: CDR1 KGHSH and CDR2 LQKENI. Trimming removed 3 bases at V and 0 bases at J, with 6 bases between. This CDR3 region has 14 residues. The CDR3, as DNA: TGTGCCAGCTCACCTGAGATCTCTGGAAACACCATATATTTT. Protein: CASSPEISGNTIYF.

This clone was observed a few times. The chain combines TRBV7-3 with TRBJ1-1, with D hard to call. Germline V CDR1 and CDR2: SGHTA, FQGTGA. Trimming shortened V by 0 bases and J by 6 bases, and 5 bases separated the two germline ends. CDR3 size: 12 residues. The DNA of the CDR3 is TGTGCCAGCAGCTTAACAATCTCTGAAGCTTTCTTT. This encodes CASSLTISEAFF.

Concerning this clone: Other DNA sequences of this sample code for an identical CDR3. The chain joins TRBV10-3 to TRBJ1-5; D is unclear. The CDR3 totals 14 residues. Trimming took off 0 bases at V and 4 bases at J, with 7 bases between the two ends. The germline gives CDR1 ENHRY, CDR2 SYGVKD. The CDR3 reads CAISESTVNQPQHF. CDR3 sequence (DNA): TGTGCCATCAGTGAGTCCACAGTTAATCAGCCCCAGCATTTT.

CDR3 nucleotide sequence: TGTGCCAGCAGTCCAGAATATAGCAATCAGCCCCAGCATTTT. Translating gives CASSPEYSNQPQHF. This sequence joins TRBV6-5 and TRBJ1-5; D unclear. CDR3 length equals 14 residues. Germline assignment: CDR1 MNHEY and CDR2 SVGAGI. V shed 5 bases and J shed 0 bases, with 8 bases lying between them.

This chain connects TRBV18 to TRBJ1-1, with D unresolved. Germline assignment: CDR1 KGHSH and CDR2 LQKENI. This CDR3 is 14 amino acids long. V lost 3 bases and J 5 bases, leaving 13 bases between the germline ends. The CDR3 bases are TGTGCCAGCTCACCCCAAGAGGGTCTAACTGAAGCTTTCTTT. Translated, it gives CASSPQEGLTEAFF. Variable domain in full (rest from reference TRBV18 and TRBJ1-1): NAGVMQNPRHLVRRRGQEARLRCSPMKGHSHVYWYRQLPEEGLKFMVYLQKENIIDESGMPKERFSAEFPKEGPSILRIQQVVRGDSAAYFCASSPQEGLTEAFFGQGTRLTVV.

The CDR3 DNA follows: TGCAGTGCTAGAGTTAGCTACGAGCAGTACTTC. Residues: CSARVSYEQYF. This rearrangement joins TRBV20-1 to TRBJ2-7; the D is unclear. Trimming cost V 1 base and J 3 bases, with 4 bases left between them. The V gene's germline CDR1 is DFQATT and CDR2 SNEGSKA (reference sequence). The CDR3 covers 11 residues.

The chain employs TRBV6-5 and TRBJ2-5, with 7 nucleotides matching TRBD1. This CDR3 contains 15 residues. J gave up 1 base and V 6 bases, and 8 bases lay outside the gene matches. Germline CDR1 MNHEY, CDR2 SVGAGI. CDR3 sequence reads: CASSRGRTGQETQYF. Written as DNA, the CDR3 is TGTGCCAGCAGCCGGGGCCGGACAGGCCAAGAGACCCAGTACTTC.

This clone was seen more than once but under ten times. The chain recombines TRBV5-4 with TRBJ2-7, with a tentative D call TRBD2 (5 bases). V lost 2 bases, J lost 2 bases, and 14 bases lay in between. The germline V gene has CDR1 SGHNT and CDR2 YYREEE (reference sequence). This CDR3 spans 15 amino acids. The CDR3 nucleotides read TGTGCCAGCAGCTTCAGCGGATCCCCCCCCTACGAGCAGTACTTC. It specifies CASSFSGSPPYEQYF.

About this clone itself: Other DNA sequences in the sample encode the same CDR3. This chain uses TRBV7-9 with TRBJ1-1, with D possibly being TRBD1 (5 bases). The V end lost 1 base, the J end lost 3 bases, and 9 bases lay between the germline ends. Germline V gives CDR1 SEHNR, CDR2 FQNEAQ (reference sequence). There are 14 residues in the CDR3. The CDR3 nucleotides are TGTGCCAGCAGCTTAGGCCAGGGCTACACTGAAGCTTTCTTT. It encodes CASSLGQGYTEAFF.

This chain links TRBV6-1 with TRBJ2-7, with TRBD2 matching over 11 bases. The CDR3 length is 14 residues. Unmatched junction bases numbered 4, after V lost 3 bases and J lost 6 bases. Germline assignment: CDR1 MNHNS and CDR2 SASEGT. The CDR3 DNA reads TGTGCCAGCAGTGATCTAGCGGGAGGTCTCGAGCAGTACTTC. The encoded protein is CASSDLAGGLEQYF.

The genes are TRBV2 and TRBJ2-7; perhaps TRBD1 as D (5 bases). The CDR3 covers 14 residues. Germline lookup yields CDR1 SNHLY and CDR2 FYNNEI. Trimming removed 6 bases at V and 1 base at J, with 13 bases between. This CDR3 is CASSAQRQSYEQYF. The CDR3 DNA is TGTGCCAGCAGCGCCCAAAGACAGTCCTACGAGCAGTACTTC.

V and J are TRBV28 and TRBJ1-2; D is possibly TRBD1 (5 bases). Germline CDR1 MDHEN, CDR2 SYDVKM. CDR3 length equals 15 residues. The ends were cut back, 3 bases at V and 7 bases at J, with 18 bases in the middle. CDR3 amino acids: CASSLGTSPKRGYTF. The CDR3 nucleotides are TGTGCCAGCAGTTTGGGGACGTCACCCAAACGTGGCTACACCTTC.

CDR3 DNA sequence: TGCGCCAGCAGCCAACCGGGACAGGGGGACACAGATACGCAGTATTTT. Amino acids: CASSQPGQGDTDTQYF. The chain employs TRBV4-1 and TRBJ2-3; 11 nucleotides match TRBD1. Germline V CDR1 and CDR2: MGHRA, YSYEKL. V shed 2 bases, J shed 2 bases, and the junction held 3 bases outside the gene matches. This CDR3 comprises 16 residues.

The chain joins TRBV6-5 to TRBJ1-5; D unresolved. CDR3 length: 13 residues. Trimming took off 6 bases at V and 7 bases at J, with 13 bases between the two ends. Germline V gene lookup returns CDR1 MNHEY and CDR2 SVGAGI. CDR3 in DNA: TGTGCCAGCAGCCTAGGTTCTAGCCAGCCCCAGCATTTT. Translating gives CASSLGSSQPQHF.

As to this clone: This CDR3 is also generated by other DNA sequences in the sample. The chain employs TRBV10-3 and TRBJ1-1, with D maybe TRBD1 (5 bases). The CDR3 has 12 amino acids. Germline V lookup: CDR1 ENHRY, CDR2 SYGVKD. Between the trimmed V and J ends, which lost 4 bases and 5 bases, there was a span of 8 bases. CDR3 in amino acids: CAISGGGTEAFF. CDR3 DNA sequence: TGTGCCATCAGTGGGGGGGGGACTGAAGCTTTCTTT.

The chain carries TRBV11-2 and TRBJ2-5, with D perhaps matching TRBD2 (5 bases). The germline V gene has CDR1 SGHAT and CDR2 FQNNGV. The CDR3 contains 11 residues. Trimming took 5 bases from V and 7 from J, leaving 8 bases between them. The CDR3 nucleotides are TGTGCCAGCAGCCTCGAGGGGACCCAGTACTTC. Protein product: CASSLEGTQYF.

This sequence joins TRBV18 and TRBJ1-2; the match to TRBD1 covers 7 bases. The germline gives CDR1 KGHSH, CDR2 LQKENI. This CDR3 is 15 amino acids long. The V gene end was trimmed by 5 bases and the J gene end by 1 base; junction bases not matched to a gene: 7. CDR3 amino acids: CASSFLDRDNYGYTF. CDR3 DNA sequence: TGTGCCAGCTCATTCTTAGACAGGGATAACTATGGCTACACCTTC.

The chain combines TRBV28 with TRBJ1-2, with 8 positions matching TRBD1. This CDR3 spans 15 amino acids. Germline values: CDR1 MDHEN, CDR2 SYDVKM. The V segment lost 2 bases and the J segment 2 bases; nucleotides outside the gene matches: 4. CDR3 sequence: CASSLTTGGNYGYTF. In DNA, the CDR3 is TGTGCCAGCAGTTTAACAACAGGGGGAAACTATGGCTACACCTTC.

Regarding this clone: This clone may be a read error of a much larger clone one base away. The gene calls are TRBV7-2 and TRBJ2-5, with 9 bases fitting TRBD1. The J call is in doubt because the DNA end fits TRBJ2-7 better. Germline assignment: CDR1 SGHTA and CDR2 FQGNSA. The CDR3 is 14 residues long. CDR3 amino acids: CASSFGTGSYEQYF. The CDR3 DNA is TGTGCCAGCAGCTTTGGGACAGGGTCCTACGAGCAGTACTTC.

The chain recombines TRBV7-9 with TRBJ2-2, with a weak D call TRBD1 (5 bases). The germline V gene encodes CDR1 SEHNR and CDR2 FQNEAQ (reference sequence). The CDR3 sequence is 15 residues long. Trimming took off 9 bases at V and 2 bases at J, with 16 bases between the two ends. The CDR3 DNA reads as TGTGCCAGTACAGGTCCCACCCTAAACACCGGGGAGCTGTTTTTT. As protein: CASTGPTLNTGELFF. The full variable domain, with the rest looked up from reference TRBV7-9 and TRBJ2-2, is DTGVSQNPRHKITKRGQNVTFRCDPISEHNRLYWYRQTLGQGPEFLTYFQNEAQLEKSRLLSDRFSAERPKGSFSTLEIQRTEQGDSAMYLCASTGPTLNTGELFFGEGSRLTVL.

There are a few counts of this clone. The V call is TRBV7-2, the J call TRBJ2-1, with unresolved D. The length of the CDR3 is 12 residues. Germline lookup yields CDR1 SGHTA and CDR2 FQGNSA. The ends were cut back, 0 bases at V and 8 bases at J, with 5 bases in the middle. The CDR3 reads CASSLAGYEQFF. The CDR3 region has the DNA TGTGCCAGCAGCTTAGCTGGGTATGAGCAGTTCTTC.

This clone has just a few counts. This chain connects TRBV2 to TRBJ1-3; tentatively, D is TRBD1 (6 bases). Deletions cut 2 bases from V and 4 bases from J, with 18 bases between. The CDR3 runs 17 residues. In germline, CDR1 is SNHLY, CDR2 FYNNEI. The DNA for the CDR3 is TGTGCCAGCAGTGAACGGAGCAGGGGCGCGGGAGGAAACACCATATATTTT. Protein product: CASSERSRGAGGNTIYF.

The genes are TRBV6-1 and TRBJ2-3; D gene uncertain. Germline V gene data show CDR1 as MNHNS and CDR2 as SASEGT. This CDR3 spans 14 amino acids. Trimming shortened V by 3 bases and J by 6 bases, and 13 bases separated the two germline ends. The CDR3 DNA follows: TGTGCCAGCAGTGAGTATGAGTCCCCGGATACGCAGTATTTT. It encodes CASSEYESPDTQYF.

J is TRBJ2-2 and V is TRBV7-2; D uncertain. The germline V gene has CDR1 SGHTA and CDR2 FQGNSA. The ends were cut back, 2 bases at V and 1 base at J, with 11 bases in the middle. The CDR3 is made up of 16 amino acids. The CDR3 loop reads CASSLIPGWNTGELFF. CDR3 DNA sequence: TGTGCCAGCAGCTTAATCCCGGGTTGGAACACCGGGGAGCTGTTTTTT. The variable domain in full, with the rest retrieved from reference TRBV7-2 and TRBJ2-2, is GAGVSQSPSNKVTEKGKDVELRCDPISGHTALYWYRQSLGQGLEFLIYFQGNSAPDKSGLPSDRFSAERTGGSVSTLTIQRTQQEDSAVYLCASSLIPGWNTGELFFGEGSRLTVL.

The rearrangement uses TRBV30 and TRBJ2-4; 7 bases fit TRBD1. The V and J ends lost 1 base and 2 bases, in that order; junction bases with no gene match: 8. The CDR3 has 16 amino acids. The V gene's germline CDR1 is GTSNPN and CDR2 SVGIG (reference sequence). The CDR3 sequence is CAWSGPTGSPKNIQYF. In DNA form, the CDR3 reads TGTGCCTGGAGTGGTCCGACAGGGAGTCCCAAAAACATTCAGTACTTC. The whole variable domain, filled in from reference TRBV30 and TRBJ2-4, reads SQTIHQWPATLVQPVGSPLSLECTVEGTSNPNLYWYRQAAGRGLQLLFYSVGIGQISSEVPQNLSASRPQDRQFILSSKKLLLSDSGFYLCAWSGPTGSPKNIQYFGAGTRLSVL.